This TCR beta chain came from a study of blood T cell repertoires in COVID-19. Overall study context: The samples span acute and convalescent COVID-19 from the United States, Italy and Spain. Sources were T cells, B-cell-depleted T cells, or PBMCs; the material itself was cDNA or gDNA.

CDR3 length: 16 residues. Trimming removed 3 bases at V and 3 bases at J, with 17 bases between. Germline-derived CDR1 and CDR2 are MDHEN and SYDVKM. Per the authors' pipeline: Researchers report that nucleated cell counts were estimated from reference gene primer amplification. Some clones are missing from TCRdb's copy, which holds only in-frame ones; the method was immunoSEQ multiplex PCR. The DNA was the basis for D and trimming; V, J and clone size are from that table. Among around 310,000 clones listed, 70% to 90% were seen once. The sample comprised peripheral blood. The genes are TRBV28 and TRBJ1-1, with D maybe TRBD1 (6 bases). The source of this sequence is a woman between 45 and 60 years old with active or convalescent COVID-19. Here the CDR3 DNA reads TGTGCCAGCAGTTTTACAGCCAGGGGACGTGACACTGAAGCTTTCTTT. Its translation is CASSFTARGRDTEAFF.